The clone carrying this T cell receptor (beta chain) has more than one count but fewer than ten. A single record per CDR3 protein comes from TCRdb applying MiXCR to the 5' RACE reads. The data show about 160,000 distinct CDR3 sequences, roughly 31% seen once. These data originate in a study of T-cell memory formation after mild COVID-19. There are 14 residues in the CDR3. V was cut by 0 bases and J by 5 bases, with 10 bases left in between. CDR1 is SGHDT and CDR2 is YYEEEE in the germline V gene. This sequence was found in an adult woman who had mild COVID-19 (a few samples of this study predate the infection). Cell type and time point are not known. The sample was PBMCs or a T cell subset sorted from them (not recorded which). This chain joins TRBV5-6 and TRBJ2-3; tentatively, D is TRBD2 (6 bases). The CDR3 sequence: CASSLAGEGDTQYF. CDR3 bases: TGTGCCAGCAGCTTGGCGGGAGAGGGAGATACGCAGTATTTT. Supplemented by reference TRBV5-6 and TRBJ2-3, the full variable domain reads DAGVTQSPTHLIKTRGQQVTLRCSPKSGHDTVSWYQQALGQGPQFIFQYYEEEERQRGNFPDRFSGHQFPNYSSELNVNALLLGDSALYLCASSLAGEGDTQYFGPGTRLTVL.